Shown below are 16 T cell receptor beta chains from a single sample sequenced in a study of CD8+CD57+ T cells in acquired aplastic anemia. The use of genomic DNA as template underpinned the TCR beta VDJ and CDR3 profiling. One entry per CDR3 protein, called by TCRdb with MiXCR from the reads. The sample lists 300,000 or so distinct CDR3 sequences, approximately 60% seen once, with roughly 1.2% in the top ten. Patients included in sequencing had previously demonstrated CD8+CD57+ cell expansion by flow cytometry. The sequenced sample was sorted CD4+, CD8+, or CD8+CD57+ T cells (not recorded which) from PBMCs. The receptor set was obtained from a human donor with aplastic anemia.

This sequence joins TRBV12-3 or TRBV12-4 and TRBJ2-1; 9 bases align to TRBD2. V trimming: 5 bases; J trimming: 12 bases; junction bases outside the gene matches: 17. This CDR3 is built from 16 residues. CDR3 sequence (DNA): TGTGCCAGCAGTGAACGATTTGGGGCGGGAGGGCTGGGGCAGTTCTTC. It codes for CASSERFGAGGLGQFF.

The genes are TRBV29-1 and TRBJ2-3; tentative D call: TRBD2 (6 bases). Germline values: CDR1 SQVTM, CDR2 ANQGSEA. The V gene lost 2 bases and the J gene lost 5 bases, with 11 bases spanning the gap. The CDR3 is made up of 13 amino acids. In DNA form, the CDR3 reads TGCAGCGTTGAACCCGGGCGGGGAGATACGCAGTATTTT. It translates to CSVEPGRGDTQYF.

The rearrangement uses TRBV7-2 and TRBJ1-1; D is ambiguous. Germline V gene lookup returns CDR1 SGHTA and CDR2 FQGNSA. CDR3 length: 13 amino acids. Trimming took off 1 base at V and 5 bases at J, with 8 bases between the two ends. CDR3 region: CASSLVYSTEAFF. CDR3 coding DNA: TGTGCCAGCAGCTTAGTATACAGTACTGAAGCTTTCTTT.

This clonotype was observed many times. V usage is TRBV6-5 and J usage is TRBJ2-7; no clear D. Germline V gene sequence: CDR1 MNHEY, CDR2 SVGAGI. CDR3 length: 14 residues. Trimming pared 0 bases from V and 3 bases from J, leaving 9 bases between. CDR3 sequence: CASSYSMGIYEQYF. The CDR3 DNA reads TGTGCCAGCAGTTACTCGATGGGAATCTACGAGCAGTACTTC.

This clonotype was seen once. The rearrangement joins TRBV11-3 to TRBJ1-3; D perhaps matches TRBD1 (6 bases). Germline V gene lookup returns CDR1 SGHNT and CDR2 YENEEA. The CDR3 is made up of 14 amino acids. V was pared by 3 bases and J by 3 bases, with 9 bases between. CDR3 nucleotide sequence: TGTGCCAGCAGCTTTACAGGGCTTGGAAACACCATATATTTT. This sequence encodes CASSFTGLGNTIYF.

This clonotype was found a few times. The rearrangement uses TRBV19 and TRBJ2-7, with a possible D match to TRBD2 (6 bases). V was pared by 4 bases and J by 4 bases, with 14 bases between. CDR1 is LNHDA and CDR2 is SQIVND in the germline V gene (reference sequence). The CDR3 extends over 14 amino acids. CDR3 protein: CASSTGTPPYEQYF. In DNA, the CDR3 is TGTGCCAGTAGTACCGGGACTCCCCCGTACGAGCAGTACTTC. The full variable domain, rest sourced from reference TRBV19 and TRBJ2-7, is DGGITQSPKYLFRKEGQNVTLSCEQNLNHDAMYWYRQDPGQGLRLIYYSQIVNDFQKGDIAEGYSVSREKKESFPLTVTSAQKNPTAFYLCASSTGTPPYEQYFGPGTRLTVT.

This rearrangement joins TRBV7-2 to TRBJ2-7, with TRBD2 matching over 11 bases. V trimming: 3 bases; J trimming: 3 bases; junction bases outside the gene matches: 7. There are 16 residues in the CDR3. In germline, CDR1 is SGHTA, CDR2 FQGNSA. The CDR3 region has the DNA TGTGCCAGCAGCTTTGGCCCCGGGACTAGCGGCTACGAGCAGTACTTC. Its translation is CASSFGPGTSGYEQYF. Based on the CDR3 plus reference TRBV7-2 and TRBJ2-7, the full variable domain is GAGVSQSPSNKVTEKGKDVELRCDPISGHTALYWYRQSLGQGLEFLIYFQGNSAPDKSGLPSDRFSAERTGGSVSTLTIQRTQQEDSAVYLCASSFGPGTSGYEQYFGPGTRLTVT.

The chain is built from TRBV7-9 and TRBJ2-1; 8 bases match TRBD2. The CDR3 runs to 15 residues. Germline trimming cut 3 bases from V and 6 bases from J; bases unmatched to any gene: 7. In germline, CDR1 is SEHNR, CDR2 FQNEAQ (reference sequence). DNA for the CDR3: TGTGCCAGCAGCTTGGTCGCGGGGGGCCCCAATGAGCAGTTCTTC. Translating gives CASSLVAGGPNEQFF.

The chain carries TRBV19 and TRBJ2-7, with no clear D. Per the germline V gene, CDR1 is LNHDA and CDR2 is SQIVND (reference sequence). The CDR3 loop spans 14 amino acids. The germline V and J ends were trimmed by 5 bases and 9 bases, with 20 bases remaining between them. CDR3 protein: CASSPRVGISGQYF. The CDR3 DNA is TGTGCCAGTAGTCCTAGGGTAGGGATCTCCGGGCAGTACTTC.

This clonotype was counted ten times or more. The chain links TRBV12-3 or TRBV12-4 to TRBJ2-6; D uncertain. The CDR3 contains 14 residues. V was pared by 6 bases and J by 0 bases, with 6 bases between. Written as DNA, the CDR3 is TGTGCCAGCAGCCAGAACTCTGGGGCCAACGTCCTGACTTTC. It codes for CASSQNSGANVLTF.

V and J are TRBV20-1 and TRBJ2-7, with 12 positions matching TRBD2. The CDR3 totals 14 residues. Germline CDR1 reads DFQATT; CDR2 reads SNEGSKA (reference sequence). The V segment lost 5 bases and the J segment 0 bases; nucleotides outside the gene matches: 2. The CDR3 spells CSAEGLAGSYEQYF. The CDR3 coding sequence is TGCAGTGCTGAGGGACTAGCGGGCTCCTACGAGCAGTACTTC.

The chain has TRBV20-1 and TRBJ1-2, with D maybe TRBD1 (6 bases). Germline CDR1 is DFQATT and CDR2 is SNEGSKA (reference sequence). The length of the CDR3 is 11 residues. Trimming removed 6 bases from V and 6 bases from J, with 11 bases in between. The CDR3 nucleotides are TGCAGTGCCGAGGGGGGACATGGCTACACCTTC. It translates to CSAEGGHGYTF.

The V gene is TRBV7-9, the J gene TRBJ1-5; 9 bases match TRBD1. Germline CDR1 reads SEHNR; CDR2 reads FQNEAQ (reference sequence). This CDR3 has 14 amino acids. J lost 4 bases, V lost 6 bases, and 4 bases had no gene match. In DNA form, the CDR3 reads TGTGCCAGCAGGTCGGGACAGGGAAATCAGCCCCAGCATTTT. It encodes CASRSGQGNQPQHF.

The chain links TRBV2 to TRBJ2-3, with a weak D call TRBD2 (6 bases). V shed 4 bases and J shed 2 bases, with 10 bases lying between them. The CDR3 extends over 14 amino acids. Germline V gene data show CDR1 as SNHLY and CDR2 as FYNNEI. The CDR3 sequence is CASSAMRDTDTQYF. CDR3 in DNA: TGTGCCAGCAGTGCGATGCGGGACACAGATACGCAGTATTTT.

The V gene is TRBV24-1, the J gene TRBJ2-7, with D unresolved. Germline CDR1 is KGHDR and CDR2 is SFDVKD. This CDR3 region has 11 residues. Deletions cut 8 bases from V and 3 bases from J, with 7 bases between. CDR3: CATNDLYEQYF. The CDR3 DNA reads as TGTGCCACCAATGACCTCTACGAGCAGTACTTC.

The chain has TRBV29-1 and TRBJ2-5; tentatively, D is TRBD1 or TRBD2 (5 bases each). CDR1 and CDR2 from the germline V gene are SQVTM and ANQGSEA. V shed 7 bases and J shed 5 bases, with 14 bases lying between them. The CDR3 covers 12 residues. The CDR3 DNA sequence: TGCAGCGGTAGCGCAGGGCAGGAGACCCAGTACTTC. This gives the protein CSGSAGQETQYF. Together with reference TRBV29-1 and TRBJ2-5, the CDR3 gives the full variable domain: SAVISQKPSRDICQRGTSLTIQCQVDSQVTMMFWYRQQPGQSLTLIATANQGSEATYESGFVIDKFPISRPNLTFSTLTVSNMSPEDSSIYLCSGSAGQETQYFGPGTRLLVL.